Detailed here is one T cell receptor beta chain. Its antigen remains unidentified. This entry belongs to a study of Ad26.COV2.S vaccination and SARS-CoV-2 variants. Study results and caveats: Placebo recipients and vaccine recipients were similar in non-spike TCR breadth. Spike-specific TCR breadth in vaccine recipients exceeded that seen in placebo recipients.

The assay was immunoSEQ multiplex PCR, and TCRdb's table has in-frame clones only and misses some. The data hold 300,000 to 400,000 clones, with under 95% observed a single time. J gave up 4 bases and V 5 bases, and 8 bases lay outside the gene matches. Germline loops: CDR1 SGHKS, CDR2 YYEKEE (reference sequence). The CDR3 totals 15 residues. The chain carries TRBV5-5 and TRBJ2-1; 8 bases map to TRBD1. The source of this sequence is a human donor who had recovered from COVID-19. The sequences come from peripheral blood, collected after recovery from COVID-19. CDR3 in amino acids: CASSFDRGAYNEQFF. The DNA for the CDR3 is TGTGCCAGCAGTTTTGACAGGGGCGCTTACAATGAGCAGTTCTTC.